The entry below gives a single T cell receptor beta chain sequence along with its context. The antigen is unknown. The data stem from a study of OX40 agonist ivuxolimab in advanced cancers. The overall study: One hepatocellular carcinoma and two cutaneous melanoma patients partially responded.

Study-level results: Antigen specificity was not determined for the expanded peripheral T cells. In the 0.1 to 3.0 mg/kg range, CD4+ and CD8+ blood T cells had expanded clonally by week 6.

TCRdb's copy holds only in-frame clones and misses some; the assay was immunoSEQ multiplex PCR. This sample has around 50,000 clones, with 80% to 90% found just once. This CDR3 spans 13 amino acids. Germline-derived CDR1 and CDR2 are LNHDA and SQIVND (reference sequence). J was trimmed by 9 bases and V by 5 bases; bases with no gene match: 6. Source: CD4+ or CD8+ T cells sorted from blood, taken in a trial of the OX40 agonist ivuxolimab. V and J are TRBV19 and TRBJ2-5; 10 bases fit TRBD2. This receptor was taken from an adult with an advanced solid tumor such as melanoma, head and neck, liver or kidney cancer. CDR3 sequence (DNA): TGTGCCAGTAGTCCCGGGACTAGCGTGGCCCAGTACTTC. Encoded protein: CASSPGTSVAQYF.